Sequencing of this TCR beta chain was carried out in a study of Ad26.COV2.S vaccination and SARS-CoV-2 variants. Study-level background: The COV1001 Ad26.COV2.S trial arm included the donor.

The CDR3 runs to 15 residues. V gave up 3 bases and J gave up 0 bases, with 12 bases separating them. CDR1 is SEHNR, CDR2 FQNEAQ, per germline (reference sequence). As to treatment: around 19 received Ad26.COV2.S at low or high dose, single or two shots; about 5 received placebo; per-sample allocation not given. Sampling occurred on day 63 after the first vaccine or placebo injection. Only in-frame clones appear in the TCRdb table, and some are missing; sequencing was by immunoSEQ multiplex PCR. Among under 600,000 clones, about nine tenths were seen once, and the ten largest hold about 1.5%. The clonotype was recovered from a person between 18 and 65 years old who received the Ad26.COV2.S COVID-19 vaccine or a placebo. The sample here was peripheral blood, taken in a trial of Ad26.COV2.S vaccine versus placebo. The V and J genes are TRBV7-9 and TRBJ2-7; D is unclear. The CDR3 coding sequence is TGTGCCAGCAGCTTGTCTAATACCCTCTCCTACGAGCAGTACTTC. Translating it yields CASSLSNTLSYEQYF.